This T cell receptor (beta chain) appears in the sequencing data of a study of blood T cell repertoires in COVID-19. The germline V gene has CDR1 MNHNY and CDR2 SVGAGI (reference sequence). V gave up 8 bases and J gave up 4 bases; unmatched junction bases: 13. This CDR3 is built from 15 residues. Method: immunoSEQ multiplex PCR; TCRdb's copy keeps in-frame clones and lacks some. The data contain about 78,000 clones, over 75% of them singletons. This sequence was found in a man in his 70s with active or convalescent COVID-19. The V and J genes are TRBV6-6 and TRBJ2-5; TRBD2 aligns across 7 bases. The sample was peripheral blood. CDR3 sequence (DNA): TGTGCCAGCCAAAAAGAGGGGAGGGGCTTAGAGACCCAGTACTTC. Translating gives CASQKEGRGLETQYF.